This T cell receptor (beta chain) stems from a study of T cell changes during pregnancy in multiple sclerosis (dated by TCRdb to between 2019 and 2020). Turning to the overall study: The study looked at changes in the T cell repertoire across pregnancy in women with multiple sclerosis.

As concerns this clone: The antigen it recognizes is unknown. No quality values exist for individual bases; no much larger clone is one base distant.

Receptor libraries were prepared by the immunoSEQ multiplex PCR assay. Held by TCRdb, this immuneACCESS table contains in-frame sequences only and omits some clones. Under half of the omission traces to an unresolved V gene where checked; the cause of the rest is unknown. The sample contains 90,000 to 150,000 clones, about 93% of them found a single time. 6.2% of the sample rests with the top ten. The germline V gene yields SGHVS for CDR1 and FQNEAQ for CDR2. The CDR3 starts with the cysteine, ends with the phenylalanine, and has 14 residues. Just CDR3 DNA is preserved here, 42 bases in frame from base 1. V was cut back by 1 base and J by 1 base, leaving a gap of 8 bases between them.

The source was peripheral blood, collected before pregnancy. The receptor's source is a female donor with multiple sclerosis, enrolled in a pregnancy study. The sequence links TRBV7-8 to TRBJ2-7; there is no confident call for the D gene. The sequence in DNA is TGTGCCAGCAGCTTAGTGTCTACTTCCTACGAGCAGTACTTC. Its product reads: CASSLVSTSYEQYF.